The clone carrying this TCR beta chain was detected a few times. An absence of ophthalmopathy progression within 18 months meant stable Graves' hyperthyroidism. Diagnoses were made from clinical symptoms, serum measures (thyroxine and TRAb), thyroid ultrasound and orbital computed tomography. Source material for PBMCs was about 10 ml fresh peripheral blood. Looked up from germline, CDR1 is SNHLY and CDR2 is FYNNEI. The CDR3 has 16 amino acids. Trimming shortened V by 6 bases and J by 1 base, and 18 bases separated the two germline ends. RNA transcripts were the template for amplifying TCR beta CDR3 regions. The primer set for the first-round RT-PCR of the TCR CDR3 was HTBI. Each CDR3 protein gets one entry after TCRdb re-called the multiplex PCR reads with MiXCR. Counted here are around 720,000 distinct CDR3 sequences, about a third occurring once; the ten biggest clones make up around a third. These data belong to a study of T cells in Graves' hyperthyroidism and ophthalmopathy. For the study at large: Initial diagnosis, before any treatment, was when peripheral blood was collected.

This receptor was identified in a woman in her forties with Graves' hyperthyroidism. The rearrangement uses TRBV2 and TRBJ1-1; D may be TRBD1 (6 bases). Sequencing was carried out using blood. This chain's CDR3 is CASSPRGWSRNTEAFF. The CDR3 region has the DNA TGTGCCAGCAGCCCCAGGGGCTGGAGTAGGAACACTGAAGCTTTCTTT. Looking up the rest from reference TRBV2 and TRBJ1-1 gives the full variable domain: EPEVTQTPSHQVTQMGQEVILRCVPISNHLYFYWYRQILGQKVEFLVSFYNNEISEKSEIFDDQFSVERPDGSNFTLKIRSTKLEDSAMYFCASSPRGWSRNTEAFFGQGTRLTVV.